The present T cell receptor (beta chain) was sequenced within a study of shared clonotypes between healthy human individuals. The data were produced by immunoSEQ multiplex PCR, yet TCRdb's version contains in-frame clones alone and is incomplete. Among 2 million to 2.5 million clones listed, 90% to 95% were seen once. V shed 2 bases and J shed 8 bases, with 10 bases lying between them. This CDR3 region has 13 residues. Germline CDR1 and CDR2: MRHNA and SNTAGT. The specimen was naive CD4+ T cells from PBMCs. Subset reported: CD45RA+ positively selected. The TCR was taken from a young man in good health. Some clones in this sample may be carry-over from other donors' samples. This chain links TRBV6-4 with TRBJ2-1; D not certain. CDR3 residues: CASSDRRSDEQFF. Here the CDR3 DNA reads TGTGCCAGCAGTGACCGGCGGTCAGATGAGCAGTTCTTC.